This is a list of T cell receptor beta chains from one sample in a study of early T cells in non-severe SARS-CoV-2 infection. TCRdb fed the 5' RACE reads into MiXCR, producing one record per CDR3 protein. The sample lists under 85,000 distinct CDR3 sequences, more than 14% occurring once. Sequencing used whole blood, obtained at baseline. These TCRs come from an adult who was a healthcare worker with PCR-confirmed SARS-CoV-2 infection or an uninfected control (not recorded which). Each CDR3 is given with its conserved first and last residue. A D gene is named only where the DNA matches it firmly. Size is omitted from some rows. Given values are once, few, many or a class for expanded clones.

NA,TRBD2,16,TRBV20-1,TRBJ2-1,CSARGTLAASYNEQFF,TGCAGTGCTAGAGGGACACTAGCGGCCTCCTACAATGAGCAGTTCTTC
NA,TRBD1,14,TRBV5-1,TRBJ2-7,CASSSRTGDYEQYF,TGCGCCAGCAGCTCACGGACAGGGGACTACGAGCAGTACTTC
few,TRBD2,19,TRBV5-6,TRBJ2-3,CASRSSGTSGREFTDTQYF,TGTGCCAGCAGAAGCTCCGGGACTAGCGGGAGGGAGTTCACAGATACGCAGTATTTT
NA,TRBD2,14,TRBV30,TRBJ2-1,CAWRLAGVRNEQFF,TGTGCCTGGAGATTGGCGGGAGTCAGAAATGAGCAGTTCTTC
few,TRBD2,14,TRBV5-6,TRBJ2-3,CASSMGLAADTQYF,TGTGCCAGCAGCATGGGACTAGCGGCAGATACGCAGTATTTT
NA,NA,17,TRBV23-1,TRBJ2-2,CAGRTSGSPRTPGSCFF,NA
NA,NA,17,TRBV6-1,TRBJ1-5,CASSESYVTASNQPQHF,TGTGCCAGCAGTGAAAGCTATGTGACAGCGAGCAATCAGCCCCAGCATTTT
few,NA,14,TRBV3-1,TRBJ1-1,CASSQGARNTEAFF,TGTGCCAGCAGCCAAGGGGCAAGGAACACTGAAGCTTTCTTT
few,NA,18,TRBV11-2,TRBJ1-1,CASSLDRLRQAPNTEAFF,TGTGCCAGCAGCTTAGACCGGCTCAGGCAAGCCCCGAACACTGAAGCTTTCTTT
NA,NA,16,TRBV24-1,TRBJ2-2,CATSDPAETSTGELFF,TGTGCCACCAGTGATCCCGCGGAGACTAGCACCGGGGAGCTGTTTTTT
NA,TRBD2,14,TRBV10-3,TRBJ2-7,CAISETSGTYEQYF,TGTGCCATCAGTGAGACTAGCGGGACTTACGAGCAGTACTTC
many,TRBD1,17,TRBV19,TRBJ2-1,CASSIDDRAVSYNEQFF,TGTGCCAGTAGTATAGATGACAGGGCCGTCTCCTACAATGAGCAGTTCTTC
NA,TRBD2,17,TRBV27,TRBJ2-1,CASRLGTSGRALNEQFF,TGTGCCAGCAGACTGGGGACTAGCGGGAGGGCCCTCAATGAGCAGTTCTTC
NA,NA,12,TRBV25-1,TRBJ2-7,CASSGTVYEQYF,TGTGCCAGCAGTGGGACGGTTTACGAGCAGTACTTC